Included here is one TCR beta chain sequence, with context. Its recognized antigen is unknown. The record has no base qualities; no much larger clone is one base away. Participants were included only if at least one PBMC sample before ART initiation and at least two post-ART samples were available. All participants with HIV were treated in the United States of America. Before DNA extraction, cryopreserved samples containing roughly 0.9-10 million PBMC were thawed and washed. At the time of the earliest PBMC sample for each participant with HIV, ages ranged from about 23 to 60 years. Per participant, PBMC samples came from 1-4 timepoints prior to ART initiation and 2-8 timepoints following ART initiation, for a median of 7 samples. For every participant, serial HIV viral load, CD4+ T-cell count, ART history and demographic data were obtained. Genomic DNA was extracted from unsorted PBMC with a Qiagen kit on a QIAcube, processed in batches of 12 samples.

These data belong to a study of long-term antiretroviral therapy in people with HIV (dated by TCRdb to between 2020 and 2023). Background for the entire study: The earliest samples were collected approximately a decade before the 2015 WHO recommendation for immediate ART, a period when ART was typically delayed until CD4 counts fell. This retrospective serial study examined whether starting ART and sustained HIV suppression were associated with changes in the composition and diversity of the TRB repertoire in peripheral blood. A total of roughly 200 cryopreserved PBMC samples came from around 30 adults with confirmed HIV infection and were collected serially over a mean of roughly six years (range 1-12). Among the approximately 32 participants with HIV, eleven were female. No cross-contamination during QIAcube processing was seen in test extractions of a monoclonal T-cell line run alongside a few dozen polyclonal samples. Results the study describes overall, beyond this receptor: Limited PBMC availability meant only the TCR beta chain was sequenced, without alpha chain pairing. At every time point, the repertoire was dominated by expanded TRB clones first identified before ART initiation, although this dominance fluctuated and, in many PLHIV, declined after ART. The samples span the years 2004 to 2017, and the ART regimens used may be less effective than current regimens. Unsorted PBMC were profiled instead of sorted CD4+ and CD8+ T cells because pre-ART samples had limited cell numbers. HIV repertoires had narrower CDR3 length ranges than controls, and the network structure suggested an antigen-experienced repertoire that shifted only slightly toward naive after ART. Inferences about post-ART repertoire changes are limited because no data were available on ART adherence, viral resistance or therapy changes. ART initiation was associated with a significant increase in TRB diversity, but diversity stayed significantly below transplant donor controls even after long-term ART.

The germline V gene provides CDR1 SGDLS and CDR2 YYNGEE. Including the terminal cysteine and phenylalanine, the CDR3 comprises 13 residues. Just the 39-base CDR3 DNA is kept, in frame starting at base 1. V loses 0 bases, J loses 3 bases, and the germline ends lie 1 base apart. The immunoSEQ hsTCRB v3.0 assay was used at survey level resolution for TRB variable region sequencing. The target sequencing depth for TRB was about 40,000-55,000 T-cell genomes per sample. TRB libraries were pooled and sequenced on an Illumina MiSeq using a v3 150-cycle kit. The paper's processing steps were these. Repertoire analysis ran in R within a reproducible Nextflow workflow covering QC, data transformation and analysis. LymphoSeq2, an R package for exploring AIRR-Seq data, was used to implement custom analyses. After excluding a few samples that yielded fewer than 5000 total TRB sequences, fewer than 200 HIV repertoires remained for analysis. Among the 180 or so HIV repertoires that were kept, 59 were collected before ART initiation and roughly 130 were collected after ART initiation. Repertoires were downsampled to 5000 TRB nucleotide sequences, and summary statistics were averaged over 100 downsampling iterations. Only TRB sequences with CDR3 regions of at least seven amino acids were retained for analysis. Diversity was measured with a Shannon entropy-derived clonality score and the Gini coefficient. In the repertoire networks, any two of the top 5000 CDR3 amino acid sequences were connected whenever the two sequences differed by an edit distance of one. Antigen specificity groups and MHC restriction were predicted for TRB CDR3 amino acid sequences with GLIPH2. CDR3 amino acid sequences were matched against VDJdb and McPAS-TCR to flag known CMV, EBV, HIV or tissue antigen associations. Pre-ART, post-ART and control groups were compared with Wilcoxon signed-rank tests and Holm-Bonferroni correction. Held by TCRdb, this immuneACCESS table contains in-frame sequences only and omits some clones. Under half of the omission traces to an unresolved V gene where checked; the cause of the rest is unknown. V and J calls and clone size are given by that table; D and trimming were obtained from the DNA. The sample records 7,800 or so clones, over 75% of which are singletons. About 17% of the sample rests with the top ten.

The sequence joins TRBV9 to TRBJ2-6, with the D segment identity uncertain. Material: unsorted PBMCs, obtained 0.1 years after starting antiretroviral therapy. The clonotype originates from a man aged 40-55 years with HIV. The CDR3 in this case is CASSVDGANVLTF. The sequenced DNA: TGTGCCAGCAGCGTAGATGGGGCCAACGTCCTGACTTTC.